This TCR beta chain was found in a study of blood T cell repertoires in COVID-19. About the research overall: Samples taken during acute and convalescent COVID-19 were collected in the United States, Italy and Spain. T cells, B-cell-depleted T cells, or PBMCs provided the cDNA or gDNA that served as material.

Per the original data handling: Cell counts per sample came from amplifying reference gene primers. Measured with immunoSEQ multiplex PCR; TCRdb has only the in-frame clones, and not every one. The DNA was the basis for D and trimming; V, J and clone size are from that table. The sample records tens of thousands of clones, 65% to 90% being singletons. The length of the CDR3 is 13 residues. Germline V gene lookup returns CDR1 LGHNA and CDR2 YSLEER. V was cut by 0 bases and J by 7 bases, with 9 bases left in between. The sequence was obtained from a human donor in a cohort sampled during active COVID-19. The sequenced material came from peripheral blood. The rearrangement joins TRBV4-3 to TRBJ1-2, with D unresolved. The DNA of the CDR3 is TGCGCCAGCAGCCAAGAACGGGAACGTGGCTACACCTTC. It codes for CASSQERERGYTF.